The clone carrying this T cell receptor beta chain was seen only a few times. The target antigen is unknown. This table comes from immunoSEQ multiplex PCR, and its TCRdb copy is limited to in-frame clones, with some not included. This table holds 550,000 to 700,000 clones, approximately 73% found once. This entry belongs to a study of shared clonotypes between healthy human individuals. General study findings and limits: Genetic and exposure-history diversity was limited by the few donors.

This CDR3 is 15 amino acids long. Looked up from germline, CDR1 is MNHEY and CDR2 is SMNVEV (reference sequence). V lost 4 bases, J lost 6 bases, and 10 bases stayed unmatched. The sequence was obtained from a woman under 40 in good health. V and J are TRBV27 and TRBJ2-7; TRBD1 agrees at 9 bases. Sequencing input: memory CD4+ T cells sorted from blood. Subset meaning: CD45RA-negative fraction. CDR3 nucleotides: TGTGCCAGCAGTTGGGCGGGGGACAGGGTGGCCGAGCAGTACTTC. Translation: CASSWAGDRVAEQYF.